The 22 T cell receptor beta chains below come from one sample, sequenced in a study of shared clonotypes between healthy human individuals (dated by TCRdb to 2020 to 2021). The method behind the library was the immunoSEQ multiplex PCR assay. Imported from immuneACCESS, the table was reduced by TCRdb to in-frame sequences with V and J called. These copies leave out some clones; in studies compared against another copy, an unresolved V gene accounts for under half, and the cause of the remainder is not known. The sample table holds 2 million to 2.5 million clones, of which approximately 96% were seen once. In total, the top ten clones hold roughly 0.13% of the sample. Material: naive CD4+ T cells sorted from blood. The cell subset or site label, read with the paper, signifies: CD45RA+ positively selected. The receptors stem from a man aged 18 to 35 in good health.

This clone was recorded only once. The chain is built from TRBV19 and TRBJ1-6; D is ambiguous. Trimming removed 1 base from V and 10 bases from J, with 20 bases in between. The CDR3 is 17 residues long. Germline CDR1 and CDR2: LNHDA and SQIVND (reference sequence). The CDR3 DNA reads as TGTGCCAGTAGTATAGGTTGGAGCGGTGTCGTCCCGTCACCCCTCCACTTT. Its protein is CASSIGWSGVVPSPLHF.

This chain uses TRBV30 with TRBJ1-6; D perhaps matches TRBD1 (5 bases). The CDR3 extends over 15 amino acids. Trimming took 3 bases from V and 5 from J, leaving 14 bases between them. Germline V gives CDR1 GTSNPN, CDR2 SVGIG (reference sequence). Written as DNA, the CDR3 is TGTGCCTGGAGCAGAACTCAGGGCCATAATTCACCCCTCCACTTT. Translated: CAWSRTQGHNSPLHF. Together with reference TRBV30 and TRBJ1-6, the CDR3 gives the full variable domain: SQTIHQWPATLVQPVGSPLSLECTVEGTSNPNLYWYRQAAGRGLQLLFYSVGIGQISSEVPQNLSASRPQDRQFILSSKKLLLSDSGFYLCAWSRTQGHNSPLHFGNGTRLTVT.

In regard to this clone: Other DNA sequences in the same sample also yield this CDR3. CDR3 protein: CASSLGGTNSPLHF. In nucleotides, the CDR3 is TGCGCCAGCAGCTTGGGGGGAACTAATTCACCCCTCCACTTT. V and J are TRBV5-1 and TRBJ1-6, with D unclear. Germline CDR1 is SGHRS and CDR2 is YFSETQ. The V end lost 0 bases, the J end lost 6 bases, and 7 bases lay between the germline ends. This CDR3 comprises 14 residues. The full variable domain, in which reference TRBV5-1 and TRBJ1-6 provide the parts outside the CDR3, is KAGVTQTPRYLIKTRGQQVTLSCSPISGHRSVSWYQQTPGQGLQFLFEYFSETQRNKGNFPGRFSGRQFSNSRSEMNVSTLELGDSALYLCASSLGGTNSPLHFGNGTRLTVT.

This CDR3 reads CASTRRFLGGQPQHF. As DNA, the CDR3 is TGCGCCAGTACCCGGCGGTTTCTGGGTGGACAGCCCCAGCATTTT. The chain recombines TRBV10-1 with TRBJ1-5; D ambiguous. This CDR3 has 15 amino acids. Trimming cost V 9 bases and J 7 bases, with 22 bases left between them. Germline V lookup: CDR1 WNHNN, CDR2 SYGVQD (reference sequence).

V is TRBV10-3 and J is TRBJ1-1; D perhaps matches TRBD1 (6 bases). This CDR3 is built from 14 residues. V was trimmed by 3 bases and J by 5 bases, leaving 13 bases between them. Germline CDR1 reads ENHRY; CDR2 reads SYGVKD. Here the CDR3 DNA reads TGTGCCATCAGTGATTCCAGGGGTACAACTGAAGCTTTCTTT. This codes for CAISDSRGTTEAFF.

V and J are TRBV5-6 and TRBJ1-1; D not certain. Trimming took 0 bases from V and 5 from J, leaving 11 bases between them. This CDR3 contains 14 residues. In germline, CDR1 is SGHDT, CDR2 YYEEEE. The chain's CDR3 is CASSLALGRTEAFF. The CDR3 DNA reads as TGTGCCAGCAGCTTGGCCTTGGGGAGGACTGAAGCTTTCTTT. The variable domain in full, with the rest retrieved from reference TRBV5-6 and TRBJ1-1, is DAGVTQSPTHLIKTRGQQVTLRCSPKSGHDTVSWYQQALGQGPQFIFQYYEEEERQRGNFPDRFSGHQFPNYSSELNVNALLLGDSALYLCASSLALGRTEAFFGQGTRLTVV.

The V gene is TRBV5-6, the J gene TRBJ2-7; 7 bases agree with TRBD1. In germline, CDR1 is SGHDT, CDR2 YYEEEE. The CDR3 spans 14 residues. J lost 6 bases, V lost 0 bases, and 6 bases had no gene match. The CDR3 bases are TGTGCCAGCAGCTTGGGCAGGGGGAGAGCCGAGCAGTACTTC. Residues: CASSLGRGRAEQYF.

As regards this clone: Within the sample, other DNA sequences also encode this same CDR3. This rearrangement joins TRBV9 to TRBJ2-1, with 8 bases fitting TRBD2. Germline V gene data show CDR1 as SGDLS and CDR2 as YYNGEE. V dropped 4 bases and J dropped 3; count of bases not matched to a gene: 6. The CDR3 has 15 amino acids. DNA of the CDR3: TGTGCCAGCAGCTATGGACTAGCAGGCTACAATGAGCAGTTCTTC. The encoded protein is CASSYGLAGYNEQFF.

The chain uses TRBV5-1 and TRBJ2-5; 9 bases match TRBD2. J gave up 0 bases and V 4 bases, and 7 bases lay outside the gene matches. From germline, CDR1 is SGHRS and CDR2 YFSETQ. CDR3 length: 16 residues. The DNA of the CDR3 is TGCGCCAGCAGCAGGACTAGCGCGCTGTACCAAGAGACCCAGTACTTC. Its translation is CASSRTSALYQETQYF.

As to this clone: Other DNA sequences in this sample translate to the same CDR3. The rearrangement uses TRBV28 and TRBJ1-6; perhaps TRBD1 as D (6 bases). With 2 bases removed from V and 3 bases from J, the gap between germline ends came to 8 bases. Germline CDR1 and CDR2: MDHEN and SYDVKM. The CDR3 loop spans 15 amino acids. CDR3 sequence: CASSLGQSYNSPLHF. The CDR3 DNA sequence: TGTGCCAGCAGTTTAGGACAGAGCTATAATTCACCCCTCCACTTT. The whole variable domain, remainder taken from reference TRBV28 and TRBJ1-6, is DVKVTQSSRYLVKRTGEKVFLECVQDMDHENMFWYRQDPGLGLRLIYFSYDVKMKEKGDIPEGYSVSREKKERFSLILESASTNQTSMYLCASSLGQSYNSPLHFGNGTRLTVT.

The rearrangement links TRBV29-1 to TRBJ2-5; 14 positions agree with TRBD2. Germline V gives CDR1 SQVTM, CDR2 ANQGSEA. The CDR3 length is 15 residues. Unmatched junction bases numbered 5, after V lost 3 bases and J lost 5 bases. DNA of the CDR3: TGCAGCGTTGAGGGGACTAGCGGGGGACGGGAGACCCAGTACTTC. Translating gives CSVEGTSGGRETQYF.

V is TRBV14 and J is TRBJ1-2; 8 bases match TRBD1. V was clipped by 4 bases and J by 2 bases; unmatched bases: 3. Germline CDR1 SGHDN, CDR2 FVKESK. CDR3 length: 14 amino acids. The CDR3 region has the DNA TGTGCCAGCAGCCGGGACAGGATAAACTATGGCTACACCTTC. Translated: CASSRDRINYGYTF.

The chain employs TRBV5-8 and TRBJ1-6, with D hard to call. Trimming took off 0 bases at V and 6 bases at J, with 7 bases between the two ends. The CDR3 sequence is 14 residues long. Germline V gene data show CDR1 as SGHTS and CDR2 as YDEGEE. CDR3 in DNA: TGTGCCAGCAGCTTGGAAAGGAGTAATTCACCCCTCCACTTT. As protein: CASSLERSNSPLHF. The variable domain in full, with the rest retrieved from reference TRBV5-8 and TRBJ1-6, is EAGVTQSPTHLIKTRGQQATLRCSPISGHTSVYWYQQALGLGLQFLLWYDEGEERNRGNFPPRFSGRQFPNYSSELNVNALELEDSALYLCASSLERSNSPLHFGNGTRLTVT.

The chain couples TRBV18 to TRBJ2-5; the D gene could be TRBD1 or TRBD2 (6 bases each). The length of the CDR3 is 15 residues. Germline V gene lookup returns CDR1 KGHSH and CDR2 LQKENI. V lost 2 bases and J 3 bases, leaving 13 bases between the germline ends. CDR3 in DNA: TGTGCCAGCTCACCAAGGTTCGGGGGCGAAGAGACCCAGTACTTC. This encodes CASSPRFGGEETQYF.

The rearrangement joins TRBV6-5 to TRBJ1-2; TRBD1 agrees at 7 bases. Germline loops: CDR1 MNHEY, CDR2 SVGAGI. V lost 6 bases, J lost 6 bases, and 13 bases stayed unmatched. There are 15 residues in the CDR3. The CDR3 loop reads CASSSKGQDGDGYTF. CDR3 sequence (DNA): TGTGCCAGCAGCTCTAAAGGACAGGACGGGGATGGCTACACCTTC.

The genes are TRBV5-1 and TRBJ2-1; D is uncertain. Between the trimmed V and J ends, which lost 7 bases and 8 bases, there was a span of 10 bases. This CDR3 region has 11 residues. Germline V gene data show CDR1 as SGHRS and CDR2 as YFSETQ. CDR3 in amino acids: CASAKEYEQFF. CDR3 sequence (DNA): TGCGCCAGCGCAAAAGAATATGAGCAGTTCTTC. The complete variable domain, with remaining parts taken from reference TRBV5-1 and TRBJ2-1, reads KAGVTQTPRYLIKTRGQQVTLSCSPISGHRSVSWYQQTPGQGLQFLFEYFSETQRNKGNFPGRFSGRQFSNSRSEMNVSTLELGDSALYLCASAKEYEQFFGPGTRLTVL.

CDR3 sequence: CASSQGAASGNTIYF. The CDR3 nucleotides read TGCGCCAGCAGCCAAGGGGCGGCCTCTGGAAACACCATATATTTT. The chain carries TRBV4-3 and TRBJ1-3; D ambiguous. Germline V CDR1 and CDR2: LGHNA, YSLEER. V lost 1 base, J lost 0 bases, and 7 bases lay in between. There are 15 residues in the CDR3.

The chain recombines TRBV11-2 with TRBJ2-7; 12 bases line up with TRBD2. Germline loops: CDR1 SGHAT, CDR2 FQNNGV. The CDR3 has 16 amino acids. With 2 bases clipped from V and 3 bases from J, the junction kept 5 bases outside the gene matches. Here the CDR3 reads CASSLRLAGEFYEQYF. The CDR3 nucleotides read TGTGCCAGCAGCTTAAGACTAGCGGGAGAGTTCTACGAGCAGTACTTC.

This CDR3 reads CASSYLAEAFF. CDR3 DNA sequence: TGTGCCAGCAGTTATTTGGCTGAAGCTTTCTTT. The chain couples TRBV6-5 to TRBJ1-1; D is undetermined. The CDR3 has 11 residues. Germline CDR1 reads MNHEY; CDR2 reads SVGAGI. V was cut by 3 bases and J by 6 bases, with 5 bases left in between.

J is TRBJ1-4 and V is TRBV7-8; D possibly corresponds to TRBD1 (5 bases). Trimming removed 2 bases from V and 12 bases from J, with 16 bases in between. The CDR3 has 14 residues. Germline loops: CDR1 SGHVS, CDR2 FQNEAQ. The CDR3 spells CASSLRDQGSELFF. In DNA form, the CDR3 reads TGTGCCAGCAGCTTACGAGATCAGGGCTCGGAACTGTTTTTT.

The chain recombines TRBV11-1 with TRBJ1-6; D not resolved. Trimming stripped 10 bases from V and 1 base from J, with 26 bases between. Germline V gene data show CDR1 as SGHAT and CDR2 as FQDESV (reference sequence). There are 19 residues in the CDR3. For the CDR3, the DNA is TGTGCCATCCCTAAAGTGGGTAGAGCCTTTCTATCCTATAATTCACCCCTCCACTTT. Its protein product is CAIPKVGRAFLSYNSPLHF.

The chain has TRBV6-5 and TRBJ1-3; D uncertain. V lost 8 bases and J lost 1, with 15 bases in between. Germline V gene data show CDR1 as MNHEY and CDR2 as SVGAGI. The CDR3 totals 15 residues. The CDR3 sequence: CASPFRASSGNTIYF. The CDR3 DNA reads TGTGCCAGCCCCTTTCGGGCGTCATCTGGAAACACCATATATTTT.